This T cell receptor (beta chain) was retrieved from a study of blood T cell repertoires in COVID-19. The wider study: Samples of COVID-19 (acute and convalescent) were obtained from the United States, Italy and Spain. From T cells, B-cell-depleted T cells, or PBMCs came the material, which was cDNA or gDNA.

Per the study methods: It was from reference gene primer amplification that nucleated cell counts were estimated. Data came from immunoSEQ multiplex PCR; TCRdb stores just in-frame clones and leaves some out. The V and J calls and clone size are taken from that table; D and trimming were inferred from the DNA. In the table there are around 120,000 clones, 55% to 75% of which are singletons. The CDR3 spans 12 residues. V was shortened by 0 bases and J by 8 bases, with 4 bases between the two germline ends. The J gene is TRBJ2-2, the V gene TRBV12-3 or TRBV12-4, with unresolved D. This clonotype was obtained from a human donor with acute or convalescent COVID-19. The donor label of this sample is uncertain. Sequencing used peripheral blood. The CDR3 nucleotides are TGTGCCAGCAGTTTAGCCGGTGGGGAGCTGTTTTTT. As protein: CASSLAGGELFF.